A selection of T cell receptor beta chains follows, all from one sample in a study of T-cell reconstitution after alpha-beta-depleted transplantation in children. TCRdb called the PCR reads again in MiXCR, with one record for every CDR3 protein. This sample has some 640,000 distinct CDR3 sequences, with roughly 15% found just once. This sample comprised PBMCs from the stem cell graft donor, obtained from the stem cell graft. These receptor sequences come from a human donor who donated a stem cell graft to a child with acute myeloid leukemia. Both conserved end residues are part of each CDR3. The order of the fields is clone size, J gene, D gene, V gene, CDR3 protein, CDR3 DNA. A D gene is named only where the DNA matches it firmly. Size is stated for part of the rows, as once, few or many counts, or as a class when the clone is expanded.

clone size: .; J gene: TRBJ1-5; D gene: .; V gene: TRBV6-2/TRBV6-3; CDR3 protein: CASKKTGVGYQPQHF; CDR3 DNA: TGTGCCAGCAAGAAGACAGGAGTGGGGTATCAGCCCCAGCATTTT
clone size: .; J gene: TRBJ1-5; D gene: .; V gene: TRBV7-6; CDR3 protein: CASSLIYNQPQHF; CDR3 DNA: TGTGCCAGCAGCTTAATATACAATCAGCCCCAGCATTTT
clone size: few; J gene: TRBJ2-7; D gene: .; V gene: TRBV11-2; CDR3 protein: CASSLGDGYSYEQYF; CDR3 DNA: TGTGCCAGCAGCTTAGGGGACGGATACTCCTACGAGCAGTACTTC
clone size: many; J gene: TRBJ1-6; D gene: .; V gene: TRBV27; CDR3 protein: CASSPRTVYNSPLHF; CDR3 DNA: TGTGCCAGCAGTCCAAGGACAGTTTATAATTCACCCCTCCACTTT
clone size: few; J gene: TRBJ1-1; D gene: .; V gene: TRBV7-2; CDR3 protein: CASSLEVHNTEAFF; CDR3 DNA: TGTGCCAGCAGCTTAGAGGTTCACAACACTGAAGCTTTCTTT
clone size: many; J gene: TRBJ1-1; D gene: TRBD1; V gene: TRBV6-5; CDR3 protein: CASNFAGTGNTEAFF; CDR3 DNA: TGTGCCAGCAATTTTGCCGGGACAGGGAACACTGAAGCTTTCTTT
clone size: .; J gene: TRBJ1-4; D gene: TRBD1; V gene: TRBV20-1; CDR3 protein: CSARDPWDSEKLFF; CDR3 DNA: TGCAGTGCTAGAGATCCCTGGGACAGTGAAAAACTGTTTTTT
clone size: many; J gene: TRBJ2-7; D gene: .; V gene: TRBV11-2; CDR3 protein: CASSPIQRSGTYEQYF; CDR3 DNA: TGTGCCAGCAGTCCCATACAGAGAAGCGGAACCTACGAGCAGTACTTC
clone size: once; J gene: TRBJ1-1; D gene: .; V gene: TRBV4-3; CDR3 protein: CASSGGGPAFF; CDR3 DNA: TGCGCCAGCAGTGGGGGGGGGCCAGCTTTCTTT
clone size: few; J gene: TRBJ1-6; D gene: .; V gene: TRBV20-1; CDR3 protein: CSAAPAGYNSPLHF; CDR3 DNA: TGCAGTGCTGCCCCGGCTGGCTATAATTCACCCCTCCACTTT
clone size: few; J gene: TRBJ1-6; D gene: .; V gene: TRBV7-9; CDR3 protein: CASSRGKDTLGSPLHF; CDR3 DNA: TGTGCCAGCAGCAGAGGCAAGGACACCCTAGGGTCACCCCTCCACTTT
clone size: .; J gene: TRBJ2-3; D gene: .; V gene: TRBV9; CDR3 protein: CASSVATGKDTQYF; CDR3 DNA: TGTGCCAGCAGCGTAGCCACCGGCAAGGATACGCAGTATTTT
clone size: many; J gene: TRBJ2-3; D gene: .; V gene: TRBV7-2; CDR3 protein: CASSLVMVPDTQYF; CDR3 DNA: TGTGCCAGCAGTTTGGTTATGGTCCCAGATACGCAGTATTTT
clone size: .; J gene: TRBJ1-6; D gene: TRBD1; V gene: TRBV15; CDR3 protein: CATSSDRGSPLHF; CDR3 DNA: TGTGCCACCAGCAGCGACAGGGGTTCACCCCTCCACTTT
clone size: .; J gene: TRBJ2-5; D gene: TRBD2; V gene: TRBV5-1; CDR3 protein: CASSLGGGLKETQYF; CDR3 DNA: TGCGCCAGCAGCTTGGGCGGGGGATTGAAGGAGACCCAGTACTTC
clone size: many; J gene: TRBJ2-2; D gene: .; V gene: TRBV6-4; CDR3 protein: CASSAGSNTGELFF; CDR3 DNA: TGTGCCAGCAGTGCAGGGTCGAACACCGGGGAGCTGTTTTTT
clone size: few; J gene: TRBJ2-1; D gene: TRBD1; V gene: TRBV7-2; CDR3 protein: CASSLAVAGGNEQFF; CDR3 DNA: TGTGCCAGCAGCTTAGCAGTCGCAGGGGGCAATGAGCAGTTCTTC
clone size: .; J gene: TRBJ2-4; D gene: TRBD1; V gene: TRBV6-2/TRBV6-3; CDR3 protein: CASSLQGEVVKNIQYF; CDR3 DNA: TGTGCCAGCAGTTTACAGGGGGAAGTAGTCAAAAACATTCAGTACTTC
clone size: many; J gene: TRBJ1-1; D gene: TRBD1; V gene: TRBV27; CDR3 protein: CASSLEQGTEAFF; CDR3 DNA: TGTGCCAGCAGTTTAGAACAGGGGACTGAAGCTTTCTTT
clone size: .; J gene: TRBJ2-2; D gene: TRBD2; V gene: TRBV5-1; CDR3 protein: CASSLGLAEDTGELFF; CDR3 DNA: TGCGCCAGCAGCTTGGGACTAGCGGAAGACACCGGGGAGCTGTTTTTT
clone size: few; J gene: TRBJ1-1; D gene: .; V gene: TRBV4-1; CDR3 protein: CASSQDPGLNAGAFF; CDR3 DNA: TGCGCCAGCAGCCAAGATCCGGGACTCAATGCTGGAGCTTTCTTT
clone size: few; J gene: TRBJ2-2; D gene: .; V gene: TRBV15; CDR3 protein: CATSRDEEGNTGELFF; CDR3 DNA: TGTGCCACCAGCAGAGATGAGGAGGGTAACACCGGGGAGCTGTTTTTT
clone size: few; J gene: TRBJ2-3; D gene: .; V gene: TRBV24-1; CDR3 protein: CATSDRTSTDTQYF; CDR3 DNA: TGTGCCACCAGTGACAGGACTAGCACAGATACGCAGTATTTT
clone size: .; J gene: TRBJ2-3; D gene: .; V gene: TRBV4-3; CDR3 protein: CASSQDQYPGLGKTDTQYF; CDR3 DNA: TGCGCCAGCAGCCAAGATCAGTATCCAGGACTGGGGAAAACAGATACGCAGTATTTT
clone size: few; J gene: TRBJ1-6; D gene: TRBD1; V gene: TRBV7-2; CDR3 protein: CASSPETGTSPLHF; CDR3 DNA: TGTGCCAGCAGCCCCGAGACAGGGACCTCACCCCTCCACTTT
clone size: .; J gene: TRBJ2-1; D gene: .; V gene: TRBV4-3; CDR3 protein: CASSQDTGGPVSNEQFF; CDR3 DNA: TGCGCCAGCAGCCAAGATACCGGGGGCCCCGTTTCGAATGAGCAGTTCTTC
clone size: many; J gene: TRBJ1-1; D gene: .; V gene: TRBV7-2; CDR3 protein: CASSLMFSNTEAFF; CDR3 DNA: TGTGCCAGCAGCTTAATGTTTAGTAACACTGAAGCTTTCTTT
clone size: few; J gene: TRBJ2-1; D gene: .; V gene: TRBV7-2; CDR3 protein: CASSSEGHQFF; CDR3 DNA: TGTGCCAGCAGCTCGGAGGGGCACCAGTTCTTC
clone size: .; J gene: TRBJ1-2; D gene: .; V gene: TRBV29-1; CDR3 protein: CSADSYGYTF; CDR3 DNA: TGCAGCGCCGACAGCTATGGCTACACCTTC
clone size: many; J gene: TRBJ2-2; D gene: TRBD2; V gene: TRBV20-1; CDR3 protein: CSASGGGGATGELFF; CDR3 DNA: TGCAGTGCGTCGGGAGGCGGGGGGGCCACCGGGGAGCTGTTTTTT
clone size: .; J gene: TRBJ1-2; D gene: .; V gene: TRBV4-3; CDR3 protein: CASSQDRGRAYGYTF; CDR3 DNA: TGCGCCAGCAGCCAAGATCGGGGTAGAGCCTATGGCTACACCTTC
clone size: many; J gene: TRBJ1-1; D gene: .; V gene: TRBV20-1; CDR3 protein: CSASWARGVMNTEAFF; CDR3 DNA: TGCAGTGCTAGCTGGGCCAGGGGAGTAATGAACACTGAAGCTTTCTTT
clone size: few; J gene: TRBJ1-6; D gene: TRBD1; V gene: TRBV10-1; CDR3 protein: CASSDRGGSPLHF; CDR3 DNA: TGCGCCAGCAGTGACAGGGGGGGGTCACCCCTCCACTTT
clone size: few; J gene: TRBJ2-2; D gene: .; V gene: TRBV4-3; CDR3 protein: CASSQVPISGELFF; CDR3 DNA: TGCGCCAGCAGCCAAGTCCCAATTTCCGGGGAGCTGTTTTTT
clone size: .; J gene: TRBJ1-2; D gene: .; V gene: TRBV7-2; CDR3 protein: CASSTRSGYTF; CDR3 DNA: TGTGCCAGCAGCACCCGAAGTGGCTACACCTTC
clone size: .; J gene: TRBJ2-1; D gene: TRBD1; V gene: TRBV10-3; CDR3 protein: CAITGETPTGGKNEQFF; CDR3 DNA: TGTGCCATCACTGGAGAGACTCCGACAGGGGGAAAAAATGAGCAGTTCTTC
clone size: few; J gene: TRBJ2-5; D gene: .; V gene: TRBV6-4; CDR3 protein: CASPLNGSQETQYF; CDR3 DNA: TGTGCCAGCCCATTGAACGGCAGCCAAGAGACCCAGTACTTC
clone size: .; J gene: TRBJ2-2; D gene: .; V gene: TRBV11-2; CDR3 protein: CASSLTGTGGLFF; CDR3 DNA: TGTGCCAGCAGCTTAACGGGAACCGGGGGGCTGTTTTTT
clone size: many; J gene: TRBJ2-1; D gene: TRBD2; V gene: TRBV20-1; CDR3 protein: CSARERLAAYNEQFF; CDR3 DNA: TGCAGTGCTAGAGAGCGTCTAGCGGCCTACAATGAGCAGTTCTTC
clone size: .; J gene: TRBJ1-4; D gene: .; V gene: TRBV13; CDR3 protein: CASSLGGTRNEKLFF; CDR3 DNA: TGTGCCAGCAGCTTAGGGGGGACACGGAATGAAAAACTGTTTTTT
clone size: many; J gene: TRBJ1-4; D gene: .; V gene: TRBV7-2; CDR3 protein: CASSSQWGDEKLFF; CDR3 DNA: TGTGCCAGCAGCTCCCAGTGGGGAGATGAAAAACTGTTTTTT
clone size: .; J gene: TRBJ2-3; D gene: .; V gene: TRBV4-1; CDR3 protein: CASSLPLQAYLRDTQYF; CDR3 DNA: TGCGCCAGCAGCCTCCCCCTTCAGGCCTACTTAAGGGATACGCAGTATTTT
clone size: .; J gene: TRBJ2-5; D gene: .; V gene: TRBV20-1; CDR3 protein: CSASRLLQQETQYF; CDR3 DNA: TGCAGTGCTAGCCGGCTTTTACAGCAAGAGACCCAGTACTTC
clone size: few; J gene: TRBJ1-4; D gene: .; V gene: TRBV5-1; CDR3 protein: CASSPRTTNEKLFF; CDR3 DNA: TGCGCCAGCAGCCCACGCACAACTAATGAAAAACTGTTTTTT
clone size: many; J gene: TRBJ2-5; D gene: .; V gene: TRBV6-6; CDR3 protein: CASTRREFGQETQYF; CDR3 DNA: TGTGCCAGCACTCGACGGGAGTTTGGGCAAGAGACCCAGTACTTC
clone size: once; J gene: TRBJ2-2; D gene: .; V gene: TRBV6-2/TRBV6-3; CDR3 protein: CASSYSTRIETGELFF; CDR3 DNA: TGTGCCAGCAGTTACTCGACGAGGATTGAGACCGGGGAGCTGTTTTTT